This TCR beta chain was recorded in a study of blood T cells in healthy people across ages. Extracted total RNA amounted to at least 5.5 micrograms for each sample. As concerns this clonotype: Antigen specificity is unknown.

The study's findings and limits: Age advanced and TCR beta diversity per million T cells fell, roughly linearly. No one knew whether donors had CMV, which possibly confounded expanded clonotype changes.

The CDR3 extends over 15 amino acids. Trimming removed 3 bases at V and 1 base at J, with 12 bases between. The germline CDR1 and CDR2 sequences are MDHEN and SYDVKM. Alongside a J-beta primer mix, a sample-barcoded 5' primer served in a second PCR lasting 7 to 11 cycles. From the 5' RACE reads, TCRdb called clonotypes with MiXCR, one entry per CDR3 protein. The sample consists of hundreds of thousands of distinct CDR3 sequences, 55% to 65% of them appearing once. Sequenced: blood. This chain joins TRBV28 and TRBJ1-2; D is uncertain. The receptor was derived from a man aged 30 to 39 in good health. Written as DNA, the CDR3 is TGTGCCAGCAGTTTTTACCAGGTCGATAACTATGGCTACACCTTC. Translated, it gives CASSFYQVDNYGYTF.